Listed here is a single T cell receptor beta chain. Its antigen is still unknown. These data originate in a study of blood T cells in healthy people across ages. Points from the study as a whole: There was a strong correlation between TCR beta diversity and naive T cell percentage.

The CDR3 is 13 amino acids. Per germline, CDR1 DFQATT and CDR2 SNEGSKA (reference sequence). The V and J ends lost 4 bases and 1 base respectively, with 11 bases between them. Next came a second PCR, run for roughly 6 to 11 cycles, which used a sample-barcoded 5' primer along with a J-beta primer mix. The template-switch adaptor, which had 12 random nucleotides, put a tag on each cDNA molecule. MiXCR was run by TCRdb on the 5' RACE reads, yielding one entry per CDR3 protein. Among 650,000 to 1,000,000 distinct CDR3 sequences, about 34% were seen once, and the ten largest hold over 10%. This chain joins TRBV20-1 and TRBJ2-7; perhaps D is TRBD1 or TRBD2 (6 bases each). The receptor was isolated from a man between 18 and 29 years old in good health. Sample: blood. CDR3 sequence: CSATTGGSYEQYF. The CDR3 region has the DNA TGCAGTGCTACGACAGGAGGGTCCTACGAGCAGTACTTC.